The clone carrying this T cell receptor beta chain came up once. The antigen is not known. The record originates from a study of T-cell memory formation after mild COVID-19. In the study overall: Clusters were largely donor specific. Study results and limitations: CD4+ bias marked clones expanding day 15 to 37, unlike balanced contracting clones. The appearance of some responding clones in pre-infection memory suggested that cross-reactive memory joined.

From the 5' RACE reads, TCRdb called clonotypes with MiXCR, one entry per CDR3 protein. The sample has 350,000 to 450,000 distinct CDR3 sequences, around 24% seen once. The ends lost 7 bases at V and 2 bases at J; junction bases unmatched: 10. Per the germline V gene, CDR1 is SQVTM and CDR2 is ANQGSEA. This CDR3 is 15 amino acids long. The sample consisted of PBMCs or a T cell subset sorted from them (not recorded which). The source is an adult woman who had mild COVID-19 (a few samples of this study predate the infection). Cell type and time point are not known. The genes are TRBV29-1 and TRBJ2-7; TRBD1 matches at 11 bases. The CDR3: CSANNRDRGTYEQYF. Here the CDR3 DNA reads TGCAGCGCCAATAACCGGGACAGGGGGACCTACGAGCAGTACTTC.